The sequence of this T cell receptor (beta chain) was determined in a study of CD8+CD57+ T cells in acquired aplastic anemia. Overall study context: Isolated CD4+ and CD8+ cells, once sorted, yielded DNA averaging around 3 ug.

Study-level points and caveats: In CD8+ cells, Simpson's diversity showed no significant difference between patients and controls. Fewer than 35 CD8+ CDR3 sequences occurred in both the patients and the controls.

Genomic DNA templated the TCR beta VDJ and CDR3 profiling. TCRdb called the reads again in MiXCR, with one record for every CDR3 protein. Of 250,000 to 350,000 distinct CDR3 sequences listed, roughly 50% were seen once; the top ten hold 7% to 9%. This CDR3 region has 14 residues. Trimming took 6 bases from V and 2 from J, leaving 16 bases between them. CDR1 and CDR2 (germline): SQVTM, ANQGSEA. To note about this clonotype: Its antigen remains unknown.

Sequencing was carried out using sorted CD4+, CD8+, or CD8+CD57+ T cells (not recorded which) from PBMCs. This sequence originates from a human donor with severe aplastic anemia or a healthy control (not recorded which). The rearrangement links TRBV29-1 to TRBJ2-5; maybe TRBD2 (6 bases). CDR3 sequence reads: CSVKASVYQETQYF. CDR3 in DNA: TGCAGCGTCAAGGCTAGCGTGTATCAAGAGACCCAGTACTTC.